The 5 T cell receptor beta chains in this list originate from one sample, sequenced in a study of T-cell reconstitution after alpha-beta-depleted transplantation in children. Library preparation (for TCRbeta) was performed with unique molecular identifiers. TCRdb re-derived calls from the PCR reads in MiXCR, one entry per CDR3 protein. The table includes approximately 800,000 distinct CDR3 sequences, about 15% detected once. The sequences come from PBMCs, mostly from graft donor cells, collected 360 days after TCRalphabeta/CD19-depleted stem cell transplant. The receptor source for this set is a male patient younger than 18 who had a stem cell transplant for acute lymphoblastic leukemia, so the T cells may come from the graft donor.

This clonotype was counted between two and nine times. This rearrangement joins TRBV5-1 to TRBJ2-2; D is uncertain. The CDR3 extends over 15 amino acids. The germline V gene has CDR1 SGHRS and CDR2 YFSETQ. Between the trimmed V and J ends, which lost 0 bases and 3 bases, there was a span of 9 bases. The CDR3 here is CASSLAMGYTGELFF. CDR3 nucleotide sequence: TGCGCCAGCAGCTTGGCTATGGGTTACACCGGGGAGCTGTTTTTT.

This chain links TRBV25-1 with TRBJ1-1; 9 positions match TRBD1. The CDR3 is 14 residues long. J gave up 3 bases and V 4 bases, and 3 bases lay outside the gene matches. CDR1 and CDR2 from the germline V gene are MGHDK and SYGVNS. The CDR3 nucleotides are TGTGCCAGCAGTGCACAGGGGGCGTACACTGAAGCTTTCTTT. Amino acid sequence: CASSAQGAYTEAFF.

This chain joins TRBV11-1 and TRBJ2-1; 8 nucleotides align to TRBD2. V gave up 1 base and J gave up 8 bases; unmatched junction bases: 10. The CDR3 length is 16 residues. In germline, CDR1 is SGHAT, CDR2 FQDESV (reference sequence). CDR3 sequence (DNA): TGTGCCAGCAGCTTAGTGACGGGAGGGCCCGACCATGAGCAGTTCTTC. This sequence encodes CASSLVTGGPDHEQFF. Full variable domain (outside the CDR3, taken from reference TRBV11-1 and TRBJ2-1): EAEVAQSPRYKITEKSQAVAFWCDPISGHATLYWYRQILGQGPELLVQFQDESVVDDSQLPKDRFSAERLKGVDSTLKIQPAELGDSAMYLCASSLVTGGPDHEQFFGPGTRLTVL.

The J gene is TRBJ2-5, the V gene TRBV29-1, with D tentatively TRBD2 (5 bases). Germline V CDR1 and CDR2: SQVTM, ANQGSEA. Trimming pared 3 bases from V and 3 bases from J, leaving 11 bases between. The CDR3 consists of 13 residues. CDR3 sequence: CSVDLGLEETQYF. The CDR3 coding sequence is TGCAGCGTTGACCTAGGACTGGAAGAGACCCAGTACTTC.

As DNA, the CDR3 is TGTGCCAGCAGCTTAGCCCGTCCCGCCCGGGAGCTGTTTTTT. Amino acid sequence: CASSLARPARELFF. The chain uses TRBV7-6 and TRBJ2-2; D gene unclear. CDR1 is SGHVS, CDR2 FNYEAQ, per germline. This CDR3 is 14 amino acids long. Deletions cut 0 bases from V and 9 bases from J, with 11 bases between. Full variable domain (remainder filled in from reference TRBV7-6 and TRBJ2-2): GAGVSQSPRYKVTKRGQDVALRCDPISGHVSLYWYRQALGQGPEFLTYFNYEAQQDKSGLPNDRFSAERPEGSISTLTIQRTEQRDSAMYRCASSLARPARELFFGEGSRLTVL.